This TCR beta chain stems from a study of response to subunit inactivated influenza vaccine. V lost 1 base, J lost 5 bases, and 6 bases lay in between. Germline V lookup: CDR1 SGHTA, CDR2 FQGNSA. The CDR3 totals 13 residues. Study-wide results and limits: Authors suggested seasonal influenza vaccinations each recruit few new T cells.

Via MiXCR, TCRdb re-called the RT-PCR reads, giving one row per CDR3 protein. The sample comprises 650,000 to 800,000 distinct CDR3 sequences, over 11% of which are singletons, and around 6.5% rests with the top ten. As for this clonotype: Its antigen is unidentified.

The chain employs TRBV7-2 and TRBJ1-5; D unresolved. The TCR originated in a man in his fifties or sixties who received an inactivated influenza vaccine. The sequences come from PBMCs from blood, collected less than 15 days before vaccination. The CDR3 loop is CASSLGHDQPQHF. CDR3 sequence (DNA): TGTGCCAGCAGCTTAGGGCACGATCAGCCCCAGCATTTT.